This entry lists 17 T cell receptor beta chains sequenced from one sample in a study of T cell clonality in common variable immunodeficiency. Assay: immunoSEQ multiplex PCR; the TCRdb copy retains only in-frame clones and omits some. Altogether tens of thousands of clones were found in the sample, and no singletons occur. Input material: peripheral blood mononuclear cells. The receptor set was obtained from a person aged 18 to 75 in good health.

Ten or more counts support this clone. The read comes to an end 3 residues before the CDR3 does, leaving the germline J gene to fill in the end. This chain joins TRBV5-1 and TRBJ1-3; no clear D. V was clipped by 0 bases and J by 6 bases, with 7 bases between them. This CDR3 has 13 residues. Germline CDR1 reads SGHRS; CDR2 reads YFSETQ. This CDR3 is CASSLAGENTIYF. The part of the CDR3 DNA that was read is TGCGCCAGCAGCTTGGCCGGGGAAAACACC.

This clone has ten or more counts. The CDR3 end lies 3 residues beyond the end of the read and is filled in from the germline J gene. This chain joins TRBV20-1 and TRBJ2-7; TRBD1 is a possible D gene (6 bases). Trimming pared 2 bases from V and 0 bases from J, leaving 11 bases between. The germline CDR1 and CDR2 sequences are DFQATT and SNEGSKA (reference sequence). The CDR3 has 14 amino acids. The sequenced CDR3 bases are TGCAGTGCTAGATCGGACAGAAGCTCCTACGAG. Translated, it gives CSARSDRSSYE. The whole CDR3 reads CSARSDRSSYEQYF.

This clone was counted many times. The CDR3 end falls 3 residues outside the read, so it is completed with the germline J gene. This sequence joins TRBV14 and TRBJ1-3, with D perhaps matching TRBD1 (6 bases). This CDR3 region has 15 residues. Trimming shortened V by 2 bases and J by 4 bases, and 12 bases separated the two germline ends. Looked up from germline, CDR1 is SGHDN and CDR2 is FVKESK. The sequenced CDR3 bases are TGTGCCAGCAGCCAAATACAGGGCTCGGGAAACACC. It is translated as CASSQIQGSGNT. In full, the CDR3 is CASSQIQGSGNTIYF.

Regarding this clone: Read data end 3 residues before the CDR3 end; the end is taken from the germline J gene. This rearrangement joins TRBV7-9 to TRBJ2-5, with 7 bases aligning to TRBD1. After removal of 5 bases from V and 5 bases from J, the junction contained 5 bases not matched to a gene. In germline, CDR1 is SEHNR, CDR2 FQNEAQ (reference sequence). This CDR3 is 13 amino acids long. The CDR3: CASSEGQPETQYF. CDR3 DNA, as far as it was read: TGTGCCAGCAGCGAGGGACAGCCGGAGACC. Combining the CDR3 with reference TRBV7-9 and TRBJ2-5 gives the whole variable domain DTGVSQNPRHKITKRGQNVTFRCDPISEHNRLYWYRQTLGQGPEFLTYFQNEAQLEKSRLLSDRFSAERPKGSFSTLEIQRTEQGDSAMYLCASSEGQPETQYFGPGTRLLVL.

The table lists this clone with many counts. Read coverage stops 3 residues before the CDR3 terminus; the germline J gene supplies the remainder. V and J are TRBV19 and TRBJ2-5; the D gene is possibly TRBD2 (6 bases). CDR1 and CDR2 from the germline V gene are LNHDA and SQIVND (reference sequence). Trimming cost V 2 bases and J 5 bases, with 15 bases left between them. The CDR3 length is 15 residues. The sequenced part of the CDR3 DNA is TGTGCCAGTAGTATACGTGGGACTGGACGGGAGACC. Encoded protein: CASSIRGTGRET. The entire CDR3 protein reads CASSIRGTGRETQYF.

This clone has a count of ten or more. A much larger clone is a single base away; this may be a read error. The missing CDR3 end, 3 residues past where the read stops, is filled in from the germline J gene. This chain joins TRBV7-9 and TRBJ2-3; no clear D gene. V lost 3 bases and J lost 3, with 4 bases in between. The CDR3 contains 12 residues. Germline CDR1 is SEHNR and CDR2 is FQNEAQ (reference sequence). The chain's CDR3 is CASSFRTDTQYF. The DNA read from the CDR3 is TGTGCCAGCAGCTTCAGGACAGATACG. Together with reference TRBV7-9 and TRBJ2-3, the CDR3 gives the full variable domain: DTGVSQNPRHKITKRGQNVTFRCDPISEHNRLYWYRQTLGQGPEFLTYFQNEAQLEKSRLLSDRFSAERPKGSFSTLEIQRTEQGDSAMYLCASSFRTDTQYFGPGTRLTVL.

The sample holds a few counts of this clone. The missing CDR3 end, 3 residues past where the read stops, is filled in from the germline J gene. V gene TRBV7-9 combines with J gene TRBJ1-2; no definite D call. This CDR3 is 13 amino acids long. Per the germline V gene, CDR1 is SEHNR and CDR2 is FQNEAQ (reference sequence). CDR3 DNA (partial): TGTGCCAGCTTAGCTAGCTCCTACAATGAC. Protein sequence: CASLASSYND. The whole CDR3 sequence is CASLASSYNDYTF.

This clone has at least ten counts. The CDR3 DNA, read in part, is TGTGCCTGGAGTGTAACTCACGCCACTGAA. Translating it yields CAWSVTHATE. The entire CDR3 protein reads CAWSVTHATEAFF. The chain uses TRBV30 and TRBJ1-1, with no clear D. The sequenced fragment ends 3 residues before the CDR3 boundary, so the rest is inferred from the germline J gene. The CDR3 length is 13 residues. V lost 0 bases and J lost 4, with 9 bases in between. The germline V gene has CDR1 GTSNPN and CDR2 SVGIG (reference sequence).

This clone was seen ten or more times. The CDR3 bases that were read are TGTGCCAGTAGTCCTTCTGCGGGGGGCAATCAGCCC. Translation: CASSPSAGGNQP. The CDR3, in full, reads CASSPSAGGNQPQHF. J is TRBJ1-5 and V is TRBV19, with D possibly TRBD1 on 5 matching bases. The CDR3 extends 3 residues past the end of the read, so its final part is completed from the germline J gene. V was trimmed by 5 bases and J by 2 bases, leaving 13 bases between them. Germline V lookup: CDR1 LNHDA, CDR2 SQIVND (reference sequence). This CDR3 is built from 15 residues.

Worth noting for this clone: With the read ending 3 residues before the CDR3 end, the germline J gene is used to fill in that end. This chain connects TRBV30 to TRBJ1-2; D is undetermined. This CDR3 has 13 residues. V lost 4 bases, J lost 1 base, and 10 bases lay in between. Germline V lookup: CDR1 GTSNPN, CDR2 SVGIG (reference sequence). The CDR3 spells CAWNPTNNYGYTF. CDR3 bases read: TGTGCCTGGAATCCAACAAATAACTATGGC.

The table lists this clone with a few counts. The read gets to within 3 residues of the CDR3 end, and the germline J gene fills in the rest. Other DNA sequences within the sample encode an identical CDR3. This chain joins TRBV19 and TRBJ1-4; D is possibly TRBD1 (5 bases). Germline-derived CDR1 and CDR2 are LNHDA and SQIVND (reference sequence). The CDR3 runs to 14 residues. Trimming took 6 bases from V and 6 from J, leaving 14 bases between them. CDR3 bases read: TGTGCCAGTAGCAGCAACGGGGGTGATGAAAAA. Translation: CASSSNGGDEK. The full-length CDR3 reads as CASSSNGGDEKLFF. The full variable domain, rest sourced from reference TRBV19 and TRBJ1-4, is DGGITQSPKYLFRKEGQNVTLSCEQNLNHDAMYWYRQDPGQGLRLIYYSQIVNDFQKGDIAEGYSVSREKKESFPLTVTSAQKNPTAFYLCASSSNGGDEKLFFGSGTQLSVL.

The table lists this clone with many counts. The sequenced fragment ends 3 residues before the CDR3 boundary, so the rest is inferred from the germline J gene. The gene calls are TRBV7-8 and TRBJ1-6, with 7 bases identical to TRBD1. V gave up 5 bases and J gave up 7 bases; unmatched junction bases: 5. Germline V gene lookup returns CDR1 SGHVS and CDR2 FQNEAQ. The CDR3 length is 14 residues. CDR3 bases read: TGTGCCAGCAGCCACGACAGGGAGAATTCACCC. This translates into CASSHDRENSP. In full, the CDR3 is CASSHDRENSPLHF.

To note about this clone: Sequencing ends 3 residues short of the CDR3 end; the germline J gene provides the rest. V is TRBV2 and J is TRBJ2-2; D perhaps matches TRBD1 (5 bases). Germline-derived CDR1 and CDR2 are SNHLY and FYNNEI. The CDR3 covers 12 residues. Partial CDR3 DNA: TGTGCCAAACTCTCTGGGGCCAACGTG. This gives the protein CAKLSGANV. The whole CDR3 region reads CAKLSGANVLFF.

The table lists this clone with many counts. The read finishes 3 residues shy of the CDR3 end, and the germline J gene is used to complete it. This chain links TRBV5-1 with TRBJ2-1, with 9 nucleotides matching TRBD2. The CDR3 sequence is 15 residues long. With V trimmed by 0 bases and J by 8 bases, 6 bases remained unmatched. The germline gives CDR1 SGHRS, CDR2 YFSETQ. CDR3 sequence reads: CASSLGRTSVHEQFF. CDR3 DNA, as far as it was read: TGCGCCAGCAGCTTGGGCCGGACTAGCGTCCATGAG.

At least ten counts were recorded for this clone. The read terminates 3 residues ahead of where the CDR3 ends, so the germline J gene completes it. This chain links TRBV28 with TRBJ2-1; D perhaps matches TRBD2 (6 bases). With 3 bases removed from V and 4 bases from J, the gap between germline ends came to 13 bases. Germline loops: CDR1 MDHEN, CDR2 SYDVKM. The CDR3 is 15 amino acids. CDR3 protein: CASSFLRGGYNEQFF. The sequenced part of the CDR3 DNA is TGTGCCAGCAGTTTCCTTCGTGGGGGGTACAATGAG.

Ten or more counts support this clone. The read stops 3 residues short of the end of the CDR3; the missing end is completed from the germline J gene. The V call is TRBV28, the J call TRBJ1-1, with D perhaps TRBD1 (6 bases). CDR1 and CDR2 (germline): MDHEN, SYDVKM. V lost 3 bases and J 0 bases, leaving 11 bases between the germline ends. This CDR3 contains 15 residues. Incomplete CDR3 DNA: TGTGCCAGCAGTTTCCCTCAGGGGTTGAACACTGAA. Protein product: CASSFPQGLNTE. Given in full, the CDR3 is CASSFPQGLNTEAFF.

The table lists this clone with many counts. Sequencing ends 3 residues short of the CDR3 end; the germline J gene provides the rest. J is TRBJ1-2 and V is TRBV18; 8 positions agree with TRBD1. The CDR3 loop spans 14 amino acids. Germline CDR1 reads KGHSH; CDR2 reads LQKENI. Unmatched junction bases numbered 4, after V lost 6 bases and J lost 1 base. CDR3: CASSKDRDNYGYTF. The sequenced part of the CDR3 DNA is TGTGCCAGCTCCAAGGACAGGGATAACTATGGC.